Shown below are 2 T cell receptor beta chains from a single sample sequenced in a study of follicular helper T cells after annual influenza vaccination (dated by TCRdb to about 2017). The library was prepared using the immunoSEQ multiplex PCR assay. What TCRdb holds here is the immuneACCESS table cut down to in-frame rearrangements. Part of the clones is not present; checked against another copy, under half of the missing clones reflect an unresolved V gene, and the others are unexplained. The sample table lists around 5,000 clones, around 90% of them with a count of one. The top ten hold approximately 1.5% of the sample. What the time point label conveys for this sample: 2013-2014 season, 7 days after vaccination. This specimen was CXCR5+ CD38- circulating T follicular helper cells from blood, taken 7 days after influenza vaccination. The sample's cell subset or site label, decoded: circulating Tfh, non-naive CD4+CXCR5+PD-1+ (ICOS+CD38+ or ICOS-CD38-). The receptors were sampled from an adult who received the influenza vaccine.

This clone has only one observation. The V and J genes are TRBV7-3 and TRBJ2-5; D not resolved. CDR3 length equals 13 residues. V shed 4 bases and J shed 5 bases, with 11 bases lying between them. CDR1 and CDR2 (germline): SGHTA, FQGTGA. CDR3 nucleotides: TGTGCCAGCAGCTCCCGGTCGGGTGAGACCCAGTACTTC. Protein sequence: CASSSRSGETQYF.

The chain joins TRBV30 to TRBJ1-1, with D tentatively TRBD1 (6 bases). Trimming cost V 0 bases and J 4 bases, with 12 bases left between them. The CDR3 loop spans 14 amino acids. Germline V CDR1 and CDR2: GTSNPN, SVGIG (reference sequence). The CDR3 loop is CAWSVPGARTEAFF. CDR3 DNA sequence: TGTGCCTGGAGTGTACCAGGGGCGCGCACTGAAGCTTTCTTT.